These T cell receptor beta chains were read from a single sample in a study of blood T cell repertoires in COVID-19. TCRdb's table, derived via immunoSEQ multiplex PCR, lists solely in-frame clones and lacks some. The sample lists around 71,000 clones; about 80% were seen once. The sequencing sample was made of peripheral blood. The receptors shown here come from a man aged 70-80 years with acute or convalescent COVID-19. CDR3s include the opening cysteine and the closing phenylalanine or tryptophan. A D gene is named only where the DNA matches it firmly. For some rows the clone size is stated as once, few or many, or as a class when expanded; others skip it.

d_call: TRBD1
cdr3_length: 15
j_call: TRBJ1-4
v_call: TRBV3-1/TRBV3-2
clone_size: -
cdr3_aa: CASSPGQGGNEKLFF
cdr3_nt: TGTGCCAGCAGCCCGGGACAGGGAGGTAATGAAAAACTGTTTTTT

d_call: -
cdr3_length: 15
j_call: TRBJ1-3
v_call: TRBV6-5
clone_size: -
cdr3_aa: CASSRPQVSGNTIYF
cdr3_nt: TGTGCCAGCAGTCGCCCCCAGGTTTCTGGAAACACCATATATTTT

d_call: TRBD1
cdr3_length: 13
j_call: TRBJ2-7
v_call: TRBV27
clone_size: -
cdr3_aa: CASSIGQGSIQYF
cdr3_nt: TGTGCCAGCAGCATAGGACAGGGGTCCATCCAGTACTTC

d_call: TRBD1
cdr3_length: 15
j_call: TRBJ1-6
v_call: TRBV5-8
clone_size: -
cdr3_aa: CASSLGQGDNSPLHF
cdr3_nt: TGTGCCAGCAGCCTGGGACAGGGGGATAATTCACCCCTCCACTTT

d_call: TRBD2
cdr3_length: 17
j_call: TRBJ2-2
v_call: TRBV7-8
clone_size: once
cdr3_aa: CASSLERLAGAPGELFF
cdr3_nt: TGTGCCAGCAGCTTGGAAAGACTAGCGGGAGCCCCCGGGGAGCTGTTTTTT

d_call: -
cdr3_length: 15
j_call: TRBJ2-2
v_call: TRBV7-9
clone_size: -
cdr3_aa: CASSLHQGNTGELFF
cdr3_nt: TGTGCCAGCAGCTTACACCAGGGGAACACCGGGGAGCTGTTTTTT

d_call: TRBD1
cdr3_length: 15
j_call: TRBJ1-2
v_call: TRBV18
clone_size: -
cdr3_aa: CASSGTGVDFFGYTF
cdr3_nt: TGTGCCAGCTCGGGGACAGGGGTCGATTTTTTTGGCTACACCTTC

d_call: TRBD1
cdr3_length: 16
j_call: TRBJ1-1
v_call: TRBV3-1/TRBV3-2
clone_size: -
cdr3_aa: CASSPIQRQGETEAFF
cdr3_nt: TGTGCCAGCAGCCCAATACAAAGACAGGGGGAAACTGAAGCTTTCTTT

d_call: TRBD2
cdr3_length: 15
j_call: TRBJ2-3
v_call: TRBV5-4
clone_size: -
cdr3_aa: CASSLDGRQGDTQYF
cdr3_nt: TGTGCCAGCAGCTTGGACGGGAGGCAGGGAGATACGCAGTATTTT

d_call: -
cdr3_length: 14
j_call: TRBJ1-4
v_call: TRBV7-6
clone_size: -
cdr3_aa: CASSSPGLDEKLFF
cdr3_nt: TGTGCCAGCAGCTCCCCGGGGTTGGATGAAAAACTGTTTTTT

d_call: TRBD2
cdr3_length: 15
j_call: TRBJ2-7
v_call: TRBV6-5
clone_size: -
cdr3_aa: CASSFQLAGGYEQYF
cdr3_nt: TGTGCCAGCAGTTTCCAACTAGCGGGAGGATACGAGCAGTACTTC

d_call: -
cdr3_length: 14
j_call: TRBJ1-6
v_call: TRBV4-3
clone_size: -
cdr3_aa: CASSPDSFNSPLHF
cdr3_nt: TGCGCCAGCAGCCCCGACAGTTTTAATTCACCCCTCCACTTT

d_call: TRBD1
cdr3_length: 16
j_call: TRBJ2-1
v_call: TRBV5-1
clone_size: once
cdr3_aa: CASSFGTAPLYNEQFF
cdr3_nt: TGCGCCAGCAGCTTCGGGACAGCCCCGCTCTACAATGAGCAGTTCTTC

d_call: TRBD1
cdr3_length: 14
j_call: TRBJ2-2
v_call: TRBV28
clone_size: -
cdr3_aa: CASLPGGLTGELFF
cdr3_nt: TGTGCCAGCTTGCCAGGGGGATTAACCGGGGAGCTGTTTTTT

d_call: TRBD2
cdr3_length: 16
j_call: TRBJ2-7
v_call: TRBV7-8
clone_size: -
cdr3_aa: CASSQGLAGGPYEQYF
cdr3_nt: TGTGCCAGCAGCCAAGGACTAGCGGGAGGGCCCTACGAGCAGTACTTC

d_call: TRBD1
cdr3_length: 12
j_call: TRBJ2-7
v_call: TRBV5-4
clone_size: once
cdr3_aa: CASSSTGDEQYF
cdr3_nt: TGTGCCAGCAGTTCAACAGGGGACGAGCAGTACTTC

d_call: -
cdr3_length: 15
j_call: TRBJ1-2
v_call: TRBV9
clone_size: -
cdr3_aa: CASSRGTRTNYGYTF
cdr3_nt: TGTGCCAGCAGCCGTGGGACACGAACTAACTATGGCTACACCTTC

d_call: TRBD2
cdr3_length: 14
j_call: TRBJ2-7
v_call: TRBV7-9
clone_size: -
cdr3_aa: CASSPVAGGGEQYF
cdr3_nt: TGTGCCAGCAGCCCCGTAGCGGGAGGAGGCGAGCAGTACTTC

d_call: TRBD2
cdr3_length: 15
j_call: TRBJ2-3
v_call: TRBV18
clone_size: -
cdr3_aa: CASSPTSGSTDTQYF
cdr3_nt: TGTGCCAGCTCACCGACTAGCGGGAGCACAGATACGCAGTATTTT

d_call: -
cdr3_length: 13
j_call: TRBJ2-2
v_call: TRBV6-5
clone_size: -
cdr3_aa: CASSRKETGELFF
cdr3_nt: TGTGCCAGCAGTCGAAAGGAGACCGGGGAGCTGTTTTTT

d_call: -
cdr3_length: 11
j_call: TRBJ1-3
v_call: TRBV7-9
clone_size: -
cdr3_aa: CASSPRDTIYF
cdr3_nt: TGTGCCAGCAGCCCGCGGGACACCATATATTTT

d_call: -
cdr3_length: 16
j_call: TRBJ2-1
v_call: TRBV5-6
clone_size: -
cdr3_aa: CASSLVSGAYYNEQFF
cdr3_nt: TGTGCCAGCAGCTTGGTATCGGGAGCCTACTACAATGAGCAGTTCTTC

d_call: TRBD2
cdr3_length: 15
j_call: TRBJ2-7
v_call: TRBV7-9
clone_size: once
cdr3_aa: CASSSPSGPAYEQYF
cdr3_nt: TGTGCCAGCAGCTCCCCTAGCGGGCCAGCCTACGAGCAGTACTTC

d_call: -
cdr3_length: 16
j_call: TRBJ2-3
v_call: TRBV28
clone_size: -
cdr3_aa: CASSLWGAGGTDTQYF
cdr3_nt: TGTGCCAGCAGTTTATGGGGGGCGGGTGGCACAGATACGCAGTATTTT

d_call: -
cdr3_length: 16
j_call: TRBJ2-6
v_call: TRBV7-3
clone_size: -
cdr3_aa: CASSSTGTSGANVLTF
cdr3_nt: TGTGCCAGCAGCTCTACAGGGACGTCTGGGGCCAACGTCCTGACTTTC

d_call: TRBD2
cdr3_length: 16
j_call: TRBJ2-1
v_call: TRBV2
clone_size: -
cdr3_aa: CASSEGDSGRAEGQFF
cdr3_nt: TGTGCCAGCAGTGAAGGGGATAGCGGGAGGGCAGAGGGGCAGTTCTTC

d_call: -
cdr3_length: 14
j_call: TRBJ1-2
v_call: TRBV15
clone_size: -
cdr3_aa: CATQGAEPNYGYTF
cdr3_nt: TGTGCCACTCAAGGGGCCGAACCTAACTATGGCTACACCTTC

d_call: -
cdr3_length: 17
j_call: TRBJ1-2
v_call: TRBV27
clone_size: few
cdr3_aa: CASSPNVGEPSWYGYTF
cdr3_nt: TGTGCCAGCAGTCCTAATGTCGGGGAACCTTCTTGGTATGGCTACACCTTC

d_call: TRBD1
cdr3_length: 13
j_call: TRBJ1-1
v_call: TRBV6-6
clone_size: -
cdr3_aa: CASSFGQGTEAFF
cdr3_nt: TGTGCCAGCAGTTTTGGACAGGGAACTGAAGCTTTCTTT

d_call: -
cdr3_length: 13
j_call: TRBJ2-7
v_call: TRBV27
clone_size: -
cdr3_aa: CASSRSFSYEQYF
cdr3_nt: TGTGCCAGCAGTAGGAGTTTCTCCTACGAGCAGTACTTC

d_call: TRBD1
cdr3_length: 14
j_call: TRBJ2-1
v_call: TRBV3-1/TRBV3-2
clone_size: -
cdr3_aa: CASSLTGASNEQFF
cdr3_nt: TGTGCCAGCAGCCTGACAGGGGCGAGCAATGAGCAGTTCTTC

d_call: -
cdr3_length: 14
j_call: TRBJ2-3
v_call: TRBV7-9
clone_size: -
cdr3_aa: CASSLASITDTQYF
cdr3_nt: TGTGCCAGCAGCTTAGCCTCTATCACAGATACGCAGTATTTT

d_call: -
cdr3_length: 14
j_call: TRBJ2-1
v_call: TRBV5-1
clone_size: -
cdr3_aa: CASSLRRDSNEQFF
cdr3_nt: TGCGCCAGCAGCTTGAGGCGGGATTCCAATGAGCAGTTCTTC

d_call: TRBD2
cdr3_length: 15
j_call: TRBJ2-7
v_call: TRBV9
clone_size: -
cdr3_aa: CASSVAPSGSYEQYF
cdr3_nt: TGTGCCAGCAGCGTCGCCCCCAGCGGGAGCTACGAGCAGTACTTC

d_call: TRBD1
cdr3_length: 15
j_call: TRBJ1-4
v_call: TRBV14
clone_size: few
cdr3_aa: CASSTDRDFDEKLFF
cdr3_nt: TGTGCCAGCAGCACTGACAGGGACTTCGATGAAAAACTGTTTTTT

d_call: -
cdr3_length: 15
j_call: TRBJ2-5
v_call: TRBV5-1
clone_size: -
cdr3_aa: CASSLLTGGEETQYF
cdr3_nt: TGCGCCAGCAGCTTGTTAACAGGGGGGGAAGAGACCCAGTACTTC

d_call: -
cdr3_length: 15
j_call: TRBJ1-3
v_call: TRBV4-1
clone_size: -
cdr3_aa: CASSQETVERNTIYF
cdr3_nt: TGCGCCAGCAGCCAAGAAACGGTAGAAAGAAACACCATATATTTT

d_call: -
cdr3_length: 14
j_call: TRBJ1-2
v_call: TRBV28
clone_size: -
cdr3_aa: CASLPPGRVYGYTF
cdr3_nt: TGTGCCAGCCTACCCCCCGGCAGGGTCTATGGCTACACCTTC

d_call: TRBD2
cdr3_length: 16
j_call: TRBJ2-3
v_call: TRBV7-3
clone_size: -
cdr3_aa: CASSLSASGSADTQYF
cdr3_nt: TGTGCCAGCAGCTTAAGCGCTAGCGGGAGTGCAGATACGCAGTATTTT

d_call: -
cdr3_length: 14
j_call: TRBJ2-1
v_call: TRBV27
clone_size: -
cdr3_aa: CASSTGQGYNEQFF
cdr3_nt: TGTGCCAGCAGTACCGGGCAGGGTTATAATGAGCAGTTCTTC

d_call: TRBD1
cdr3_length: 13
j_call: TRBJ1-5
v_call: TRBV30
clone_size: -
cdr3_aa: CAWSADRGQPQHF
cdr3_nt: TGTGCCTGGAGTGCGGACAGGGGTCAGCCCCAGCATTTT

d_call: TRBD1
cdr3_length: 18
j_call: TRBJ1-4
v_call: TRBV3-1/TRBV3-2
clone_size: few
cdr3_aa: CASSEDRGRGSTNEKLFF
cdr3_nt: TGTGCCAGCAGCGAAGACAGGGGGCGAGGGTCAACTAATGAAAAACTGTTTTTT

d_call: -
cdr3_length: 13
j_call: TRBJ1-2
v_call: TRBV19
clone_size: -
cdr3_aa: CASSLRDFYGYTF
cdr3_nt: TGTGCCAGTAGTTTACGGGACTTTTATGGCTACACCTTC

d_call: TRBD1
cdr3_length: 11
j_call: TRBJ1-2
v_call: TRBV3-1/TRBV3-2
clone_size: -
cdr3_aa: CASSSGQGHTF
cdr3_nt: TGTGCCAGCAGCTCCGGACAGGGCCACACCTTC

d_call: TRBD1
cdr3_length: 16
j_call: TRBJ1-4
v_call: TRBV4-3
clone_size: -
cdr3_aa: CASSQDLRGPGEKLFF
cdr3_nt: TGCGCCAGCAGCCAAGATTTAAGGGGGCCAGGTGAAAAACTGTTTTTT

d_call: TRBD1
cdr3_length: 15
j_call: TRBJ2-7
v_call: TRBV28
clone_size: -
cdr3_aa: CASSLTGGVPYEQYF
cdr3_nt: TGTGCCAGCAGTTTAACAGGGGGTGTCCCCTACGAGCAGTACTTC

d_call: TRBD1
cdr3_length: 16
j_call: TRBJ2-5
v_call: TRBV27
clone_size: -
cdr3_aa: CASTSPGTGGQETQYF
cdr3_nt: TGTGCCAGCACTTCCCCCGGGACAGGGGGTCAAGAGACCCAGTACTTC

d_call: -
cdr3_length: 16
j_call: TRBJ1-2
v_call: TRBV7-2
clone_size: -
cdr3_aa: CASSPRGGGLAYGYTF
cdr3_nt: TGTGCCAGCAGCCCCCGTGGCGGGGGCCTCGCCTATGGCTACACCTTC

d_call: TRBD2
cdr3_length: 18
j_call: TRBJ2-5
v_call: TRBV4-3
clone_size: -
cdr3_aa: CASSQDRTSGRAGETQYF
cdr3_nt: TGCGCCAGCAGCCAAGATAGGACTAGCGGGAGGGCCGGGGAGACCCAGTACTTC

d_call: TRBD2
cdr3_length: 14
j_call: TRBJ2-5
v_call: TRBV5-1
clone_size: -
cdr3_aa: CASSLAGGAETQYF
cdr3_nt: TGCGCCAGCAGCTTGGCGGGGGGTGCAGAGACCCAGTACTTC